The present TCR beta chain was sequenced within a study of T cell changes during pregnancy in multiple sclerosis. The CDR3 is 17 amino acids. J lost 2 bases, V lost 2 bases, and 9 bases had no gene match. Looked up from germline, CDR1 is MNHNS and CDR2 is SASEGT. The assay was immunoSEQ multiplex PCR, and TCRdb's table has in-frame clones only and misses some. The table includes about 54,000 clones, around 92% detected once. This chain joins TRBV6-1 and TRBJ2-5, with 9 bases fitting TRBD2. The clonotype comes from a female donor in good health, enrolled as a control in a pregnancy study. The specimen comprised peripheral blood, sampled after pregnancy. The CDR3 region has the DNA TGTGCCAGCAGTGAACGTCGAGCGGGGGGTTTGCAAGAGACCCAGTACTTC. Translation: CASSERRAGGLQETQYF.